Here is one T cell receptor (beta chain) with its context. This clone's antigen is unknown. One base away there is no much larger clone; base qualities are not given. The sample comes from a study of T cell changes during pregnancy in multiple sclerosis (dated by TCRdb to the late 2010s). Study-level background: Changes in the T cell repertoire over the course of pregnancy were examined in this study in women with multiple sclerosis.

Taken from the germline V gene, the CDR1 and CDR2 loops are SNHLY and FYNNEI. Reading from cysteine to phenylalanine, the CDR3 counts 14 amino acids. Of all the DNA, just the CDR3 is kept, 42 bases in frame from base 1. V is cut by 8 bases and J by 3 bases, and the space between the germline ends is 11 bases. The library relied on the immunoSEQ multiplex PCR assay. TCRdb's version of the immuneACCESS table is confined to in-frame rearrangements and falls short of the full clone set. An unresolved V gene accounts for under half of the shortfall where checked; the remainder is of unknown origin. Counted in this sample were around 80,000 clones; around 94% of them appeared once. Around 0.97% of the sample is taken by the ten largest.

The chain was built from TRBV2 and TRBJ2-6; the D region possibly corresponds to TRBD2 (6 bases align). The sample in question was peripheral blood, obtained in the second trimester of pregnancy. The sequence came from a female donor in good health, enrolled as a control in a pregnancy study. In nucleotides, the sequence is TGTGCCAGCCAACTGACTAGTGGGGCCAACGTCCTGACTTTC. This translates into CASQLTSGANVLTF.